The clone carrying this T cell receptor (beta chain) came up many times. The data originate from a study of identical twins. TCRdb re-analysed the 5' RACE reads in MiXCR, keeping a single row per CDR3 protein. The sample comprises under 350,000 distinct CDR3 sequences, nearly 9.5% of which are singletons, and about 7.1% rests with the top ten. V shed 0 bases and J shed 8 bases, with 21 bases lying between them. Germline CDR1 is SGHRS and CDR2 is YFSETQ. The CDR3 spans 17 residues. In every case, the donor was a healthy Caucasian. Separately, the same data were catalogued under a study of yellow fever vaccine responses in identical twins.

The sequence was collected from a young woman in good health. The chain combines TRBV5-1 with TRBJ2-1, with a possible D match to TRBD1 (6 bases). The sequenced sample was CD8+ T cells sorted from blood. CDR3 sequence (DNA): TGCGCCAGCAGCTTGGGTTTCGAGGGGGAGTCTCTCCATGAGCAGTTCTTC. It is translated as CASSLGFEGESLHEQFF.